One sample yielded the 12 T cell receptor beta chains listed below, sequenced in a study of blood T cell repertoires in COVID-19. Assay: immunoSEQ multiplex PCR; the TCRdb copy retains only in-frame clones and omits some. The table includes 150,000 to 200,000 clones, roughly nine tenths detected once. Sequenced: peripheral blood. The receptors here all came from a woman between 65 and 79 years old with acute or convalescent COVID-19.

This rearrangement joins TRBV9 to TRBJ1-6, with D perhaps TRBD1 (6 bases). Trimming took off 3 bases at V and 7 bases at J, with 14 bases between the two ends. Per germline, CDR1 SGDLS and CDR2 YYNGEE. This CDR3 has 15 residues. CDR3 amino acids: CASSAQTGNNSPLHF. CDR3 nucleotide sequence: TGTGCCAGCAGCGCCCAAACAGGGAACAATTCACCCCTCCACTTT.

The CDR3 coding sequence is TGTGCCAGCAGTAACGGAGGGGGCCGTCAGCCCCAGCATTTT. Translated, it gives CASSNGGGRQPQHF. This chain joins TRBV27 and TRBJ1-5; 7 positions agree with TRBD1. Trimming cost V 5 bases and J 6 bases; bases outside gene matches: 7. The length of the CDR3 is 14 residues. Germline CDR1 MNHEY, CDR2 SMNVEV (reference sequence).

The rearrangement links TRBV30 to TRBJ1-4; no reliable D call. CDR3 size: 14 residues. CDR1 is GTSNPN and CDR2 is SVGIG in the germline V gene (reference sequence). Trimming stripped 1 base from V and 1 base from J, with 7 bases between. CDR3 region: CAWSATETNEKLFF. The CDR3 DNA is TGTGCCTGGAGTGCTACAGAAACTAATGAAAAACTGTTTTTT.

The rearrangement uses TRBV19 and TRBJ2-1; tentatively, D is TRBD2 (6 bases). CDR3 length: 17 amino acids. Germline lookup yields CDR1 LNHDA and CDR2 SQIVND (reference sequence). V was clipped by 5 bases and J by 6 bases, with 23 bases between them. In DNA, the CDR3 is TGTGCCAGTAGTTTCCGGGCGGGAACAACCAACCGCAATGAGCAGTTCTTC. The encoded protein is CASSFRAGTTNRNEQFF. The variable domain in full, with the rest retrieved from reference TRBV19 and TRBJ2-1, is DGGITQSPKYLFRKEGQNVTLSCEQNLNHDAMYWYRQDPGQGLRLIYYSQIVNDFQKGDIAEGYSVSREKKESFPLTVTSAQKNPTAFYLCASSFRAGTTNRNEQFFGPGTRLTVL.

This sequence joins TRBV19 and TRBJ2-1, with TRBD1 identical over 9 bases. V dropped 3 bases and J dropped 5; count of bases not matched to a gene: 8. The germline V gene encodes CDR1 LNHDA and CDR2 SQIVND (reference sequence). This CDR3 has 16 amino acids. The CDR3 here is CASSMRRDRGNNEQFF. For the CDR3, the DNA is TGTGCCAGTAGTATGCGTCGAGACAGGGGGAACAATGAGCAGTTCTTC.

This clone was detected once. J is TRBJ2-7 and V is TRBV5-1; D is undetermined. Germline V gene sequence: CDR1 SGHRS, CDR2 YFSETQ. The CDR3 extends over 14 amino acids. V was cut by 4 bases and J by 2 bases, with 13 bases left in between. The DNA of the CDR3 is TGCGCCAGCAGCCCGCAGTCATCGACCTACGAGCAGTACTTC. Protein product: CASSPQSSTYEQYF. Combining the CDR3 with reference TRBV5-1 and TRBJ2-7 gives the whole variable domain KAGVTQTPRYLIKTRGQQVTLSCSPISGHRSVSWYQQTPGQGLQFLFEYFSETQRNKGNFPGRFSGRQFSNSRSEMNVSTLELGDSALYLCASSPQSSTYEQYFGPGTRLTVT.

This clone was recorded a few times. The chain employs TRBV27 and TRBJ2-6; weak D call: TRBD2 (5 bases). Between the trimmed V and J ends, which lost 6 bases and 4 bases, there was a span of 13 bases. The CDR3 runs to 15 residues. Germline V lookup: CDR1 MNHEY, CDR2 SMNVEV (reference sequence). The CDR3 bases are TGTGCCAGCAGCGAAAACCCGGGGGGGGCCAACGTCCTGACTTTC. This translates into CASSENPGGANVLTF.

The J gene is TRBJ1-2, the V gene TRBV19, with D perhaps matching TRBD1 (6 bases). The CDR3 has 12 residues. Germline assignment: CDR1 LNHDA and CDR2 SQIVND (reference sequence). The CDR3 is CATTGGAYGYTF. CDR3 DNA: TGTGCAACAACGGGGGGGGCCTATGGCTACACCTTC.

This clone was detected only a few times. This chain connects TRBV19 to TRBJ2-1; 8 bases are a match to TRBD2. This CDR3 is built from 15 residues. J was trimmed by 7 bases and V by 6 bases; bases with no gene match: 11. Germline V gives CDR1 LNHDA, CDR2 SQIVND (reference sequence). Here the CDR3 DNA reads TGTGCCAGTAGATCTAGCGGGCTAGGAGGAAATGAGCAGTTCTTC. This sequence encodes CASRSSGLGGNEQFF.

The chain has TRBV5-4 and TRBJ2-5, with 7 nucleotides matching TRBD1. The CDR3 is 15 residues long. CDR1 and CDR2 (germline): SGHNT, YYREEE (reference sequence). After removal of 0 bases from V and 5 bases from J, the junction contained 7 bases not matched to a gene. The CDR3 reads CASSLGPTGEETQYF. The DNA of the CDR3 is TGTGCCAGCAGCTTGGGGCCTACAGGGGAGGAGACCCAGTACTTC.

The chain employs TRBV5-4 and TRBJ2-2; TRBD2 agrees at 9 bases. The CDR3 has 16 residues. V was pared by 5 bases and J by 4 bases, with 9 bases of the junction left unmatched. Germline V CDR1 and CDR2: SGHNT, YYREEE (reference sequence). The CDR3 region has the DNA TGTGCCAGCAGTTCATTAGCGGGGGAGGTCACCGGGGAGCTGTTTTTT. It yields the protein CASSSLAGEVTGELFF.

The J gene is TRBJ1-1, the V gene TRBV19; D perhaps matches TRBD1 (6 bases). The CDR3 length is 15 residues. Trimming took 4 bases from V and 5 from J, leaving 17 bases between them. CDR1 and CDR2 (germline): LNHDA, SQIVND (reference sequence). The CDR3 region is CASSTKNRVGTEAFF. CDR3 nucleotide sequence: TGTGCCAGTAGTACGAAAAACAGGGTGGGGACTGAAGCTTTCTTT.